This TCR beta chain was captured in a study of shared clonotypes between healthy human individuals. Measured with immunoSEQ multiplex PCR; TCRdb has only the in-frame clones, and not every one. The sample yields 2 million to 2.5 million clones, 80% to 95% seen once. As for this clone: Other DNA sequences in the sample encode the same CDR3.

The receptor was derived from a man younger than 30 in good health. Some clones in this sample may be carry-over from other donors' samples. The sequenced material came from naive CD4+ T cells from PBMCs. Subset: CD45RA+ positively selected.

This CDR3 is CASSLGTVSYEQYF. The CDR3 bases are TGTGCCAGCAGCTTAGGGACGGTCTCCTACGAGCAGTACTTC. This chain links TRBV7-9 with TRBJ2-7, with no clear D. V was trimmed by 1 base and J by 0 bases, leaving 7 bases between them. This CDR3 spans 14 amino acids. Per the germline V gene, CDR1 is SEHNR and CDR2 is FQNEAQ (reference sequence).